The 26 T cell receptor beta chains below come from one sample, sequenced in a study of blood T cell repertoires in COVID-19. Assay: immunoSEQ multiplex PCR; the TCRdb copy retains only in-frame clones and omits some. There are fewer than 120,000 clones in the sample; 82% occur only once, and 15% to 20% lies in the top ten. The source material was peripheral blood. These receptors originate from an older woman with acute or convalescent COVID-19.

This chain uses TRBV7-9 with TRBJ2-3, with TRBD1 matching 7 bases. In germline, CDR1 is SEHNR, CDR2 FQNEAQ (reference sequence). Germline trimming cut 5 bases from V and 10 bases from J; bases unmatched to any gene: 12. This CDR3 has 14 amino acids. The CDR3 DNA reads TGTGCCAGCAGCGCTTCCGGGACAGCAACGTCGCAGTATTTT. The encoded protein is CASSASGTATSQYF. Drawing the rest from reference TRBV7-9 and TRBJ2-3, the complete variable domain is DTGVSQNPRHKITKRGQNVTFRCDPISEHNRLYWYRQTLGQGPEFLTYFQNEAQLEKSRLLSDRFSAERPKGSFSTLEIQRTEQGDSAMYLCASSASGTATSQYFGPGTRLTVL.

The chain combines TRBV12-3 or TRBV12-4 with TRBJ1-2; no definite D call. V dropped 6 bases and J dropped 8 bases, with 16 bases sitting between them. The CDR3 spans 13 residues. The CDR3 DNA is TGTGCCAGCAGCTCTTATGGGAGAGAGGGCTACACCTTC. It translates to CASSSYGREGYTF.

This clone was seen just once. The chain carries TRBV7-2 and TRBJ1-4; 7 nucleotides align to TRBD1. The length of the CDR3 is 15 residues. Germline V CDR1 and CDR2: SGHTA, FQGNSA. J lost 8 bases, V lost 6 bases, and 12 bases had no gene match. The CDR3 is CASSSRTGKEEKLFF. In DNA form, the CDR3 reads TGTGCCAGCAGTTCTAGGACAGGCAAGGAAGAAAAACTGTTTTTT.

This clone has just one count. This chain links TRBV7-2 with TRBJ2-1, with TRBD1 identical over 9 bases. Germline CDR1 SGHTA, CDR2 FQGNSA. V shed 1 base, J shed 8 bases, and the junction held 15 bases outside the gene matches. This CDR3 is built from 18 residues. CDR3 sequence: CASSLGKGSDRGIHEQFF. As DNA, the CDR3 is TGTGCCAGCAGCTTAGGGAAGGGTTCGGACAGGGGTATCCATGAGCAGTTCTTC.

The chain links TRBV28 to TRBJ1-2; 10 nucleotides agree with TRBD1. This CDR3 comprises 13 residues. CDR1 and CDR2 (germline): MDHEN, SYDVKM. The J segment lost 2 bases and the V segment lost 9 bases, leaving 3 bases of the junction unmatched. This CDR3 is CASKDRGNYGYTF. CDR3 sequence (DNA): TGTGCCAGTAAGGACAGGGGGAACTATGGCTACACCTTC.

V and J are TRBV19 and TRBJ1-6; 10 nucleotides line up with TRBD1. The CDR3 length is 15 residues. The ends lost 4 bases at V and 10 bases at J; junction bases unmatched: 7. Germline V gives CDR1 LNHDA, CDR2 SQIVND (reference sequence). CDR3 sequence reads: CASSKTGTGESPLHF. The CDR3 region has the DNA TGTGCCAGTAGTAAAACCGGGACAGGGGAATCACCCCTCCACTTT.

This chain uses TRBV10-3 with TRBJ1-5; D is undetermined. Trimming removed 8 bases at V and 0 bases at J, with 14 bases between. Germline CDR1 ENHRY, CDR2 SYGVKD. The CDR3 has 15 residues. The CDR3 DNA reads as TGTGCCATCTGGCCAGGCGTTAATAGCAATCAGCCCCAGCATTTT. Amino acids: CAIWPGVNSNQPQHF.

J is TRBJ1-2 and V is TRBV11-2, with D unresolved. Germline V lookup: CDR1 SGHAT, CDR2 FQNNGV. Trimming pared 0 bases from V and 7 bases from J, leaving 9 bases between. The CDR3 is 13 residues long. Written as DNA, the CDR3 is TGTGCCAGCAGCTTAGATCCAGGTGCTGGCTACACCTTC. Translated: CASSLDPGAGYTF.

This chain links TRBV5-6 with TRBJ2-5, with 9 bases matching TRBD2. Germline trimming cut 3 bases from V and 5 bases from J; bases unmatched to any gene: 11. CDR1 is SGHDT and CDR2 is YYEEEE in the germline V gene. The CDR3 extends over 16 amino acids. As DNA, the CDR3 is TGTGCCAGCAGCTCTTTTGAGCGGACTAGCGCGGAGACCCAGTACTTC. The encoded protein is CASSSFERTSAETQYF.

The chain joins TRBV19 to TRBJ1-6; the D gene is possibly TRBD1 (5 bases). The CDR3 runs 15 residues. Trimming left V 3 bases short and J 8 bases short, with 14 bases between. Germline V gene lookup returns CDR1 LNHDA and CDR2 SQIVND (reference sequence). The CDR3 nucleotides read TGTGCCAGTAGTATTGCCCCCGGGGGTGATTCACCCCTCCACTTT. This gives the protein CASSIAPGGDSPLHF. The full variable domain, in which reference TRBV19 and TRBJ1-6 provide the parts outside the CDR3, is DGGITQSPKYLFRKEGQNVTLSCEQNLNHDAMYWYRQDPGQGLRLIYYSQIVNDFQKGDIAEGYSVSREKKESFPLTVTSAQKNPTAFYLCASSIAPGGDSPLHFGNGTRLTVT.

The chain combines TRBV27 with TRBJ2-7; 11 bases line up with TRBD1. V shed 2 bases, J shed 7 bases, and the junction held 4 bases outside the gene matches. Germline CDR1 MNHEY, CDR2 SMNVEV (reference sequence). The CDR3 loop spans 14 amino acids. The CDR3 DNA follows: TGTGCCAGCAGTTTACTGGACAGGGGGCTGGAGCAGTACTTC. Amino acids: CASSLLDRGLEQYF.

This chain joins TRBV18 and TRBJ2-3; TRBD2 matches 11 bases. Per germline, CDR1 KGHSH and CDR2 LQKENI. Trimming cost V 3 bases and J 6 bases; bases outside gene matches: 5. CDR3 length equals 15 residues. For the CDR3, the DNA is TGTGCCAGCTCACCTCCTAGCGGGGGGCGCGATACGCAGTATTTT. This sequence encodes CASSPPSGGRDTQYF.

The chain combines TRBV19 with TRBJ2-7, with D maybe TRBD1 (5 bases). V lost 6 bases, J lost 6 bases, and 9 bases lay in between. The germline gives CDR1 LNHDA, CDR2 SQIVND (reference sequence). The CDR3 covers 11 residues. The CDR3: CASRFQGEQYF. CDR3 coding DNA: TGTGCCAGTAGATTCCAGGGCGAGCAGTACTTC.

This clone was found many times. V is TRBV24-1 and J is TRBJ2-7; TRBD1 might be the D (6 bases). This CDR3 contains 12 residues. Trimming took 8 bases from V and 1 from J, leaving 8 bases between them. Per the germline V gene, CDR1 is KGHDR and CDR2 is SFDVKD. Here the CDR3 reads CATKQGSYEQYF. The CDR3 DNA reads as TGTGCCACCAAACAGGGATCCTACGAGCAGTACTTC.

About this clone: The same CDR3 can be traced to other DNA sequences in this sample. The V and J genes are TRBV6-1 and TRBJ1-5; D remains unclear. V shed 2 bases and J shed 4 bases, with 6 bases lying between them. In germline, CDR1 is MNHNS, CDR2 SASEGT. The CDR3 extends over 13 amino acids. CDR3 amino acids: CASSERRNQPQHF. CDR3 DNA: TGTGCCAGCAGTGAAAGGAGAAATCAGCCCCAGCATTTT.

The V gene is TRBV6-2 or TRBV6-3, the J gene TRBJ1-2, with TRBD1 matching over 10 bases. CDR3 size: 18 residues. The trim removed 2 bases at V and 0 bases at J, leaving 9 bases unmatched. Germline V gives CDR1 MNHEY, CDR2 SVGEGT. The CDR3 sequence: CASSYAGQGGPANYGYTF. DNA of the CDR3: TGTGCCAGCAGTTACGCTGGACAGGGGGGTCCAGCTAACTATGGCTACACCTTC.

CDR3: CAIISVRVQGAISYGYTF. The CDR3 DNA sequence: TGTGCCATCATTTCTGTTCGGGTACAGGGGGCGATATCCTATGGCTACACCTTC. V is TRBV10-3 and J is TRBJ1-2, with TRBD1 identical over 9 bases. CDR3 length: 18 residues. With V trimmed by 7 bases and J by 4 bases, 19 bases remained unmatched. Per germline, CDR1 ENHRY and CDR2 SYGVKD.

The rearrangement links TRBV29-1 to TRBJ1-5; TRBD1 matches 8 bases. Germline assignment: CDR1 SQVTM and CDR2 ANQGSEA. The CDR3 is 13 amino acids. V was clipped by 7 bases and J by 6 bases; unmatched bases: 8. The CDR3 loop is CSARDRSGQPQHF. The DNA for the CDR3 is TGCAGCGCGCGGGACAGGTCGGGTCAGCCCCAGCATTTT. The whole variable domain, filled in from reference TRBV29-1 and TRBJ1-5, reads SAVISQKPSRDICQRGTSLTIQCQVDSQVTMMFWYRQQPGQSLTLIATANQGSEATYESGFVIDKFPISRPNLTFSTLTVSNMSPEDSSIYLCSARDRSGQPQHFGDGTRLSIL.

This chain joins TRBV19 and TRBJ2-1, with TRBD2 as a possible D gene (6 bases). The CDR3 spans 15 residues. V lost 2 bases, J lost 4 bases, and 12 bases lay in between. Germline V gene lookup returns CDR1 LNHDA and CDR2 SQIVND (reference sequence). The CDR3 DNA reads TGTGCCAGTAGTATAAGCCTAGCGCGTTACAATGAGCAGTTCTTC. Its protein is CASSISLARYNEQFF.

The chain's CDR3 is CAREQGPFSPLHF. CDR3 DNA sequence: TGTGCCAGGGAGCAGGGTCCGTTTTCACCCCTCCACTTT. The rearrangement uses TRBV6-5 and TRBJ1-6; the D gene is possibly TRBD1 (5 bases). Germline V gene data show CDR1 as MNHEY and CDR2 as SVGAGI. The CDR3 extends over 13 amino acids. V dropped 9 bases and J dropped 9 bases, with 15 bases sitting between them.

The rearrangement uses TRBV18 and TRBJ2-5; 7 positions match TRBD1. This CDR3 spans 13 amino acids. Germline assignment: CDR1 KGHSH and CDR2 LQKENI. V was pared by 5 bases and J by 2 bases, with 2 bases of the junction left unmatched. The CDR3 coding sequence is TGTGCCAGCTCAACGGGACAGCAAGAGACCCAGTACTTC. It specifies CASSTGQQETQYF.

The gene calls are TRBV5-1 and TRBJ1-6, with D perhaps TRBD1 (5 bases). Per the germline V gene, CDR1 is SGHRS and CDR2 is YFSETQ. This CDR3 has 16 residues. Trimming removed 3 bases from V and 6 bases from J, with 16 bases in between. CDR3 loop: CASSWGLSGLNSPLHF. In DNA form, the CDR3 reads TGCGCCAGCAGCTGGGGCCTCTCAGGGCTTAATTCACCCCTCCACTTT.

V gene TRBV5-6 combines with J gene TRBJ1-6; TRBD1 matches at 8 bases. The J segment lost 9 bases and the V segment lost 0 bases, leaving 5 bases of the junction unmatched. The CDR3 is made up of 15 amino acids. Germline CDR1 reads SGHDT; CDR2 reads YYEEEE. CDR3 bases: TGTGCCAGCAGCTTGGGGACAGGGATCGTTTCACCCCTCCACTTT. This sequence encodes CASSLGTGIVSPLHF.

The genes are TRBV19 and TRBJ2-3; 10 bases are a match to TRBD2. Trimming at V came to 4 bases and at J to 4 bases, leaving 5 bases not matched to a gene. The V gene's germline CDR1 is LNHDA and CDR2 SQIVND (reference sequence). This CDR3 has 15 amino acids. CDR3 residues: CASSNQRGGSDTQYF. The CDR3 DNA reads TGTGCCAGTAGTAACCAGCGGGGGGGCTCAGATACGCAGTATTTT.

The CDR3 DNA reads TGTGCCAGCAGTTCCCCACTAGTTACAGATACGCAGTATTTT. Its translation: CASSSPLVTDTQYF. The chain combines TRBV6-2 or TRBV6-3 with TRBJ2-3; TRBD2 is a possible D gene (5 bases). Trimming shortened V by 4 bases and J by 3 bases, and 11 bases separated the two germline ends. Germline lookup yields CDR1 MNHEY and CDR2 SVGEGT. There are 14 residues in the CDR3.

V and J are TRBV7-9 and TRBJ2-2; D unclear. From germline, CDR1 is SEHNR and CDR2 FQNEAQ (reference sequence). With 5 bases removed from V and 8 bases from J, the gap between germline ends came to 9 bases. The CDR3 is made up of 12 amino acids. CDR3 DNA sequence: TGTGCCAGCAGCGTTAGTGGTGGGGAGCTGTTTTTT. It translates to CASSVSGGELFF.